This T cell receptor (beta chain) was captured in a study of identical twins. A single record per CDR3 protein comes from TCRdb applying MiXCR to the 5' RACE reads. Of about 810,000 distinct CDR3 sequences listed, 10% to 15% are singletons. This clonotype came up many times. These sequences were also reported in another study, on yellow fever vaccine responses in identical twins.

This TCR was recovered from a woman under 30 in good health. The sample comprised PBMCs.

This chain's CDR3 is CSAGVETQYF. In DNA, the CDR3 is TGCAGTGCTGGCGTTGAGACCCAGTACTTC. The chain couples TRBV20-1 to TRBJ2-5; D unclear. The CDR3 spans 10 residues. The V gene's germline CDR1 is DFQATT and CDR2 SNEGSKA (reference sequence). V lost 5 bases, J lost 5 bases, and 6 bases lay in between.